The present entry profiles one TCR beta chain with its context. The CDR3 is made up of 14 amino acids. Trimming took off 4 bases at V and 1 base at J, with 8 bases between the two ends. Germline CDR1 reads SGHKS; CDR2 reads YYEKEE (reference sequence). This entry is derived from a study of blood T cell repertoires in COVID-19. Original handling: Estimated nucleated cell counts came from reference gene primer amplification. The data were produced by immunoSEQ multiplex PCR, yet TCRdb's version contains in-frame clones alone and is incomplete. Clonal size and the V and J genes are those of that table, whereas D and trimming came from the DNA. The top ten clones hold 6.6% of a sample with about 150,000 clones, around 87% of them seen once.

The sequence was obtained from a woman aged 45 to 65 who had recovered from COVID-19. The sequenced sample consisted of PBMCs or T cells enriched from blood (not recorded which). The V call is TRBV5-5, the J call TRBJ1-4; the D gene is possibly TRBD1 (5 bases). CDR3 residues: CASSPDITNEKLFF. CDR3 sequence (DNA): TGTGCCAGCAGCCCGGACATAACTAATGAAAAACTGTTTTTT.